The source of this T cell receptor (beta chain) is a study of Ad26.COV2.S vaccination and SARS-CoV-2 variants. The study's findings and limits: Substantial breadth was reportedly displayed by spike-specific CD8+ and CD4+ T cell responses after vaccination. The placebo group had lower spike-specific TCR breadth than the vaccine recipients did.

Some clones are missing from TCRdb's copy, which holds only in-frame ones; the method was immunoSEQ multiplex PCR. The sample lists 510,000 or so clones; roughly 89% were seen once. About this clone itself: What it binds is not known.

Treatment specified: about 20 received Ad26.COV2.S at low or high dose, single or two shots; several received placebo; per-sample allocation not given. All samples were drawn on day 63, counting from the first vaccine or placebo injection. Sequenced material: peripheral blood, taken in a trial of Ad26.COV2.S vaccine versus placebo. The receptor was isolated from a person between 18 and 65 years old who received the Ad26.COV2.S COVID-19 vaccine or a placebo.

Here the CDR3 DNA reads TGTGCCAGCAGAAGACACGGCGGAGATACGCAGTATTTT. Translating gives CASRRHGGDTQYF. The rearrangement joins TRBV27 to TRBJ2-3, with no clear D. The CDR3 has 13 amino acids. V gave up 6 bases and J gave up 5 bases, with 12 bases separating them. The germline V gene has CDR1 MNHEY and CDR2 SMNVEV (reference sequence).